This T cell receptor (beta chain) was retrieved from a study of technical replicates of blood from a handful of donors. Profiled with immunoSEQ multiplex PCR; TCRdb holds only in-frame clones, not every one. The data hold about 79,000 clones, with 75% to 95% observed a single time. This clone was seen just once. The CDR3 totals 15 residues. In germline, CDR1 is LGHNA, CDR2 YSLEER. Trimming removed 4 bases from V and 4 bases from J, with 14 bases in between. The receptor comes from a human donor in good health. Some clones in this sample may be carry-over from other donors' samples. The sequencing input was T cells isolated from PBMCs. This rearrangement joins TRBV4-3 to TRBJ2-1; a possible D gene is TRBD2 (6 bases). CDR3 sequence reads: CASSLGTGPYNEQFF. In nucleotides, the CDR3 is TGCGCCAGCAGCCTTGGGACTGGACCATACAATGAGCAGTTCTTC.